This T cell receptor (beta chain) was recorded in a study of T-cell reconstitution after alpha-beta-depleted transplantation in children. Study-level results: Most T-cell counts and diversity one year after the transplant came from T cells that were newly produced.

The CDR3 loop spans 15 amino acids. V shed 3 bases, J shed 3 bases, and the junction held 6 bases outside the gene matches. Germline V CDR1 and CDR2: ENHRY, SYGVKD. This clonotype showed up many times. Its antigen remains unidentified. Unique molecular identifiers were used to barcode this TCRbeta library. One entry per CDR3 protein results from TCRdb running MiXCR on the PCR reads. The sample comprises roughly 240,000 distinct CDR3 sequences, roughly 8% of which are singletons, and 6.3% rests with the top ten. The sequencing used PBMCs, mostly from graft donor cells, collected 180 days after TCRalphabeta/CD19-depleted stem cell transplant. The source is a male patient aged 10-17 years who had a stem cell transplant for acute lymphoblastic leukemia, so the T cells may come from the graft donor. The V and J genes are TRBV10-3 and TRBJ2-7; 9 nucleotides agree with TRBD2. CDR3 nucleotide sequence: TGTGCCATCAGTGATTGGTCTAGCGGGGTCTACGAGCAGTACTTC. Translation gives CAISDWSSGVYEQYF.